This T cell receptor beta chain comes out of a study of blood T cell repertoires in COVID-19. Across the whole study: Sample material is recorded as cDNA or gDNA derived from T cells, B-cell-depleted T cells, or PBMCs.

Germline V gives CDR1 LNHDA, CDR2 SQIVND (reference sequence). The ends were cut back, 4 bases at V and 2 bases at J, with 12 bases in the middle. There are 14 residues in the CDR3. This table comes from immunoSEQ multiplex PCR, and its TCRdb copy is limited to in-frame clones, with some not included. The sample lists about 300,000 clones; more than 85% were seen once. This chain links TRBV19 with TRBJ2-7, with D maybe TRBD2 (5 bases). The sequence was obtained from a woman younger than 45 with COVID-19, enrolled during active disease. The sample was peripheral blood. The CDR3 DNA reads as TGTGCCAGTAGTAGGCTAGCATTCGCCTACGAGCAGTACTTC. It translates to CASSRLAFAYEQYF.